This TCR beta chain came from a study of shared clonotypes between healthy human individuals. Replicate PCRs for sorted subsets used approximately 190 ng DNA; this equaled tens of thousands of T cell genomes. TCRdb's copy holds only in-frame clones and misses some; the assay was immunoSEQ multiplex PCR. This table has some 2,500,000 clones, roughly 90% appearing once. V was pared by 10 bases and J by 5 bases, with 17 bases between. Looked up from germline, CDR1 is MDHEN and CDR2 is SYDVKM. The CDR3 is made up of 13 amino acids. The receptor comes from a man younger than 35 in good health. Some clones in this sample may be carry-over from other donors' samples. The sample consisted of naive CD4+ T cells from PBMCs. Subset here: CD45RA+ positively selected. V is TRBV28 and J is TRBJ1-1, with D unresolved. The CDR3 is CAITKGVGTEAFF. The CDR3 nucleotides are TGTGCCATCACAAAGGGTGTAGGGACTGAAGCTTTCTTT.